This TCR beta chain was sequenced for a study of blood T cell repertoires in COVID-19 (TCRdb year 2020). With regard to the full study: Samples from collaborators originated in the United States, Italy and Spain and spanned both the acute and convalescent phases of COVID-19. The material from the prospective study consisted of cDNA or gDNA derived from T cells, B-cell-depleted T cells, or PBMCs. Deeply sampled blood TCRbeta repertoires from subjects exposed to, actively infected with, or recovered from COVID-19 were included in the dataset. The repertoires were released in a freely available public database intended as a resource for research on the immune response to SARS-CoV-2. The samples were drawn from the first 160 participants of the ongoing ImmuneRACE study and from 1,200 or so subjects provided by 6 global collaborators. The sample metadata nearly always contained a de-identified subject ID, COVID-19 status, age in years and sex. Where available, HLA class I and class II types were taken from metadata supplied by the sample provider and were not determined by assay-based typing. The full study reports these points: The amount of clinical and demographic metadata varied by source and participant and was provided uncurated.

This clone was detected once. The specificity of this receptor is unknown. The sample holds no much larger clone one base away, and base qualities are not on file. TCRbeta CDR3 regions were amplified from genomic DNA using the immunoSEQ Assay, a bias-controlled multiplex PCR. On the study's bioinformatics: The number of nucleated cells in each sample was estimated from the amplification of reference gene primers within the assay. To quantify the absolute abundance of each unique TCRbeta CDR3 rearrangement, sequence reads were collapsed and filtered. For each sample, productive Simpson clonality was calculated by taking the square root of Simpson's diversity index across productive rearrangements. Sourced from immuneACCESS, this table was stored by TCRdb with only in-frame sequences that have V and J called. A share of the clones is absent; for the studies checked, an unresolved V gene accounts for under half, and the remainder has no known explanation. V and J calls and clone size come straight from that table; D and trimming were deduced from the DNA. In this sample the table shows a few hundred thousand clones, 80% to 90% of which occur a single time. The ten largest clones take up around 4% of the sample.

Participants in the prospective study were enrolled through a virtual design, were aged about 18 to 100 years, and lived in some 24 United States geographic areas. Cohort assignment in the prospective study relied on participant-reported clinical history from a screening survey and a study questionnaire. ImmuneRACE Cohort 3 recovered participants were defined by two consecutive negative NP/OP PCR tests, healthcare professional clearance, or symptom resolution. Mobile phlebotomists in the prospective study collected whole blood, serum and a nasopharyngeal or oropharyngeal swab from every participant. Prospective study participants could optionally give additional blood draws and questionnaires over an approximately two-month period. Before DNA extraction, prospective study blood samples were shipped either frozen or at room temperature. Trimming removed 3 bases from V and 7 bases from J; the gene matches leave 14 bases unexplained. The CDR3 numbers 19 residues from cysteine through phenylalanine. The read is trimmed to its CDR3 DNA, 57 bases read in frame from base 1. Via the germline V gene, CDR1 is SGHDT and CDR2 YYEEEE.

The sequenced sample consisted of PBMCs or T cells enriched from blood (not recorded which). The source is a woman in her twenties or thirties who had recovered from COVID-19. This chain joins TRBV5-6 to TRBJ2-1; 15 middle bases align to TRBD2. The sequenced DNA: TGTGCCAGCAGCTCTCGGACTAGCGGGAGGGCCCGGCCAGTAAATGAGCAGTTCTTC. The translation is CASSSRTSGRARPVNEQFF. The CDR3, completed at both ends by the reference TRBV5-6 and TRBJ2-1 genes, gives the full variable domain DAGVTQSPTHLIKTRGQQVTLRCSPKSGHDTVSWYQQALGQGPQFIFQYYEEEERQRGNFPDRFSGHQFPNYSSELNVNALLLGDSALYLCASSSRTSGRARPVNEQFFGPGTRLTVL.